The clone carrying this T cell receptor beta chain has a handful of counts. This entry belongs to a study of CD8+ T cells in alopecia areata. TCR sequencing used cDNA made by reverse transcription of extracted RNA. Sequencing was performed with immunoSEQ multiplex PCR; in TCRdb, only in-frame clones are kept and a portion is missing. The data show 150,000 to 200,000 clones, more than 45% seen once. The treatment was: oral pan-JAK inhibitor, 5-10 mg twice daily. Alopecia areata patients gave lesional scalp punch biopsies and peripheral blood samples. The sequence was obtained from a human donor with alopecia areata. Source: CD4+ T cells sorted from blood, taken at week 24, from a patient treated with tofacitinib.

Here the CDR3 DNA reads TGTGCCAGCAGCCCCCGTTTGAGCGGCAACACCATATATTTT. It translates to CASSPRLSGNTIYF. The chain links TRBV7-2 to TRBJ1-3; D ambiguous. Germline values: CDR1 SGHTA, CDR2 FQGNSA. The CDR3 runs to 14 residues. V lost 5 bases and J lost 7, with 15 bases in between. The whole variable domain, filled in from reference TRBV7-2 and TRBJ1-3, reads GAGVSQSPSNKVTEKGKDVELRCDPISGHTALYWYRQSLGQGLEFLIYFQGNSAPDKSGLPSDRFSAERTGGSVSTLTIQRTQQEDSAVYLCASSPRLSGNTIYFGEGSWLTVV.